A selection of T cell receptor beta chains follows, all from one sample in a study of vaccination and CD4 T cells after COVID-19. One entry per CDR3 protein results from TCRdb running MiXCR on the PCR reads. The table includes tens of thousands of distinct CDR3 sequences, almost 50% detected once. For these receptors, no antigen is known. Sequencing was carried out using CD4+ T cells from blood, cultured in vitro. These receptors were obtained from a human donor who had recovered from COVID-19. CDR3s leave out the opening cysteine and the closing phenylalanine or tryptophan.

CDR3aa: ATSYSNQPQH; v_gene: TRBV24-1
CDR3aa: SASGQEDLSTDTQY; v_gene: TRBV20-1
CDR3aa: ASKDPVNTEAF; v_gene: TRBV28
CDR3aa: ATYNQGGTEAF; v_gene: TRBV11-1
CDR3aa: ASSSATGPNYGYT; v_gene: TRBV28
CDR3aa: SARPPGGRLREQY; v_gene: TRBV20-1
CDR3aa: ASSVRQGNQPQH; v_gene: TRBV2
CDR3aa: ASSILPQPQH; v_gene: TRBV19
CDR3aa: ASSLYRDNEQF; v_gene: TRBV27
CDR3aa: ASSPSGWFTDTQY; v_gene: TRBV27
CDR3aa: ASSSPAGGLHGELF; v_gene: TRBV7-9
CDR3aa: ASSLQGARGYT; v_gene: TRBV12-3/TRBV12-4
CDR3aa: ASSLEASGRAGADTQY; v_gene: TRBV7-2
CDR3aa: ANGTYLGEQF; v_gene: TRBV30
CDR3aa: ASSWDRGTNTEAF; v_gene: TRBV6-5
CDR3aa: ASSLGGNEKLF; v_gene: TRBV5-8
CDR3aa: ASILSGSVGETQY; v_gene: TRBV9
CDR3aa: SANPAQGNEKLF; v_gene: TRBV20-1
CDR3aa: ASSRTADFNYEQY; v_gene: TRBV6-1
CDR3aa: ASSPVRGEQY; v_gene: TRBV18
CDR3aa: ASIRTAAKNIQY; v_gene: TRBV28
CDR3aa: ASSLPHLYGYT; v_gene: TRBV7-3
CDR3aa: ASSPHRGGRHSGANVLT; v_gene: TRBV7-8
CDR3aa: ASRPAGVTDTQY; v_gene: TRBV6-1
CDR3aa: ASSIEILGDFHNEQF; v_gene: TRBV19
CDR3aa: ASRILGQGSSYNSPLH; v_gene: TRBV27
CDR3aa: ASSFGGGGTEAF; v_gene: TRBV9
CDR3aa: ASSLAPTYSYEQY; v_gene: TRBV11-2
CDR3aa: AIASLNTEAF; v_gene: TRBV10-3
CDR3aa: SVTQGGLRVGTEAF; v_gene: TRBV20-1
CDR3aa: ASSSKSEGGGDTEAF; v_gene: TRBV27
CDR3aa: ASSLFLNIIAGGGDEQF; v_gene: TRBV28
CDR3aa: ASSPVSGPNQPQH; v_gene: TRBV4-1
CDR3aa: ASSLGQGGTEAF; v_gene: TRBV5-1
CDR3aa: ATSDLGGAAGTYNEQF; v_gene: TRBV24-1
CDR3aa: ASSPRQTPGYGYT; v_gene: TRBV7-2
CDR3aa: ASSSTRGGEETQY; v_gene: TRBV7-6
CDR3aa: ASRGGTGNTGELF; v_gene: TRBV9
CDR3aa: ASSLALAADTQY; v_gene: TRBV7-8
CDR3aa: ASSQDRRQGASNEQS; v_gene: TRBV4-1
CDR3aa: ASSQLQKELEGYT; v_gene: TRBV23-1
CDR3aa: ASSPIRTGGETQY; v_gene: TRBV7-6
CDR3aa: SARQSPGGFGPQH; v_gene: TRBV20-1
CDR3aa: SGDRGIGTEAF; v_gene: TRBV20-1
CDR3aa: ASSLDLGRGLSQHGYT; v_gene: TRBV7-9
CDR3aa: SVEVRHTEAF; v_gene: TRBV29-1
CDR3aa: ASSRLGQGGETQY; v_gene: TRBV4-1
CDR3aa: ASSDGGPNTEAF; v_gene: TRBV6-4
CDR3aa: ASSSPFTSGSIEQY; v_gene: TRBV5-1
CDR3aa: ASSSGSTDTQY; v_gene: TRBV28
CDR3aa: ASGQGGRTEAF; v_gene: TRBV19
CDR3aa: ASSYSEGGGGNQPQH; v_gene: TRBV6-7
CDR3aa: ASSPRGGGGLFGYT; v_gene: TRBV6-1
CDR3aa: ASSESRTSGSFSYNEQF; v_gene: TRBV10-1
CDR3aa: ASSIESRPGGYT; v_gene: TRBV19
CDR3aa: ASSLQGWDADTQY; v_gene: TRBV5-8
CDR3aa: ASSLRRGGADTQY; v_gene: TRBV5-8
CDR3aa: ASSRVITNYGYT; v_gene: TRBV6-1
CDR3aa: ASSTASSFFGQY; v_gene: TRBV7-8
CDR3aa: ASSSAASSYNEQF; v_gene: TRBV7-2